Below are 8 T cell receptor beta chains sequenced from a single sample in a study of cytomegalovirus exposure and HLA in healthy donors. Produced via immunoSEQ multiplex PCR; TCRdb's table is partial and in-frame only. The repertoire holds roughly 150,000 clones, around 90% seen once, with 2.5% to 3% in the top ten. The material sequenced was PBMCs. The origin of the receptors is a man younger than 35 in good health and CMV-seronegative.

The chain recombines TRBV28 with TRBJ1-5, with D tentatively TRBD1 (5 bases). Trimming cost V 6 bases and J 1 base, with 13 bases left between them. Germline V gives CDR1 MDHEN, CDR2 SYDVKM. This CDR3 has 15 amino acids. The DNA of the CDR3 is TGTGCCAGCAGCCCCCCGGGGGGGAGCAATCAGCCCCAGCATTTT. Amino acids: CASSPPGGSNQPQHF.

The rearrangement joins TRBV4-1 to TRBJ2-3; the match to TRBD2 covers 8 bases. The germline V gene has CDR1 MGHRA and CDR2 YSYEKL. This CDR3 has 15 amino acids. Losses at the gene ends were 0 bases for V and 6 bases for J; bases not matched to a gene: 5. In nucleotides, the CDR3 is TGCGCCAGCAGCCAAGACGGGGGGGCTGGGGATACGCAGTATTTT. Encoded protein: CASSQDGGAGDTQYF.

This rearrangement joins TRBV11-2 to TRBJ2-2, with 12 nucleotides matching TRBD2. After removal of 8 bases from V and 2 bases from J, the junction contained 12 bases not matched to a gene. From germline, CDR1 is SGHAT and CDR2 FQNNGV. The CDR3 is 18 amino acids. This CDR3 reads CASAPLLAGGLNTGELFF. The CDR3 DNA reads TGTGCCAGCGCTCCGCTACTAGCGGGAGGACTTAACACCGGGGAGCTGTTTTTT. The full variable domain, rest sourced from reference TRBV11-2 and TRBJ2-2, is EAGVAQSPRYKIIEKRQSVAFWCNPISGHATLYWYQQILGQGPKLLIQFQNNGVVDDSQLPKDRFSAERLKGVDSTLKIQPAKLEDSAVYLCASAPLLAGGLNTGELFFGEGSRLTVL.

CDR3 DNA sequence: TGTGCCAGCAGCCCGCCGAGGACTACTTCATACAATGAGCAGTTCTTC. Residues: CASSPPRTTSYNEQFF. The gene calls are TRBV7-6 and TRBJ2-1; D perhaps matches TRBD2 (6 bases). Trimming took off 5 bases at V and 4 bases at J, with 18 bases between the two ends. The CDR3 is made up of 16 amino acids. Germline CDR1 and CDR2: SGHVS and FNYEAQ.

CDR3 DNA sequence: TGTGCCAGCAGCTGGGCGAGCGGGCGGTCGAGCGCGCAGTATTTT. This translates into CASSWASGRSSAQYF. This chain joins TRBV5-4 and TRBJ2-3, with D maybe TRBD2 (6 bases). Germline V gene sequence: CDR1 SGHNT, CDR2 YYREEE (reference sequence). The CDR3 runs 15 residues. V was clipped by 3 bases and J by 10 bases, with 21 bases between them.

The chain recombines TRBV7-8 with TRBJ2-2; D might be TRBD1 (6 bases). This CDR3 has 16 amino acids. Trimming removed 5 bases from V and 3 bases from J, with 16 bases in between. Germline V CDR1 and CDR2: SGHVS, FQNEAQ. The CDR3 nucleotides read TGTGCCAGCAGCCCACATACAGGGTCGGACACCGGGGAGCTGTTTTTT. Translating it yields CASSPHTGSDTGELFF.

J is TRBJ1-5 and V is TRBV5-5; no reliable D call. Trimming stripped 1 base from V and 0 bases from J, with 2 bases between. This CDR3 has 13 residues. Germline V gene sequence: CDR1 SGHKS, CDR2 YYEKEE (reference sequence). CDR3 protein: CASSLYSNQPQHF. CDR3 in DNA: TGTGCCAGCAGCTTGTATAGCAATCAGCCCCAGCATTTT.

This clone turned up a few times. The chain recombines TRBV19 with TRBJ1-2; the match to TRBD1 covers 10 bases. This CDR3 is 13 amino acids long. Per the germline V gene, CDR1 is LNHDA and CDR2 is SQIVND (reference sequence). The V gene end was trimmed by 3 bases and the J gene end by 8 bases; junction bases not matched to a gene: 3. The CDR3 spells CASSIGTGDGYTF. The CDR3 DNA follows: TGTGCCAGTAGTATCGGGACAGGGGACGGCTACACCTTC.